This T cell receptor (beta chain) was sequenced during a study of T cells in Graves' hyperthyroidism and ophthalmopathy. J gave up 2 bases and V 5 bases, and 12 bases lay outside the gene matches. This CDR3 comprises 16 residues. Germline assignment: CDR1 DFQATT and CDR2 SNEGSKA (reference sequence). The study enrolled patients aged 18 to 65 with newly diagnosed hyperthyroidism of under 2 months' duration. RNA transcripts provided the source from which TCR beta CDR3 regions were amplified. The TCR CDR3 was amplified in a first-round RT-PCR using the HTBI primer set. Each CDR3 protein is one row after TCRdb ran MiXCR on the multiplex PCR reads. The profile shows more than 300,000 distinct CDR3 sequences, around 13% of them singletons.

The rearrangement uses TRBV20-1 and TRBJ2-3, with 8 bases identical to TRBD2. This receptor was identified in a woman aged 25 to 39 with Graves' hyperthyroidism. The sample taken for sequencing was blood. CDR3 DNA: TGCAGTGCTCCCTCGGTGGTAGCGGGGAACACAGATACGCAGTATTTT. Amino acids: CSAPSVVAGNTDTQYF.